These 27 T cell receptor beta chains were all obtained from the same sample, sequenced in a study of shared clonotypes between healthy human individuals. Assay: immunoSEQ multiplex PCR; the TCRdb copy retains only in-frame clones and omits some. The sample lists over a million clones; approximately 97% were seen once. Sample: naive CD4+ T cells sorted from blood. Subset specified: CD45RA+ positively selected. These receptors were taken from a man younger than 45 in good health.

The V gene is TRBV19, the J gene TRBJ2-5; D is undetermined. CDR3 length equals 13 residues. V was trimmed by 3 bases and J by 2 bases, leaving 7 bases between them. Germline CDR1 LNHDA, CDR2 SQIVND (reference sequence). The CDR3 nucleotides are TGTGCCAGTAGTATGGGCAGACAAGAGACCCAGTACTTC. It specifies CASSMGRQETQYF.

This clone was detected only once. The rearrangement links TRBV4-1 to TRBJ2-2; D is unresolved. This CDR3 region has 18 residues. Trimming pared 0 bases from V and 0 bases from J, leaving 14 bases between. The V gene's germline CDR1 is MGHRA and CDR2 YSYEKL. The CDR3 loop reads CASSQEPLGAANTGELFF. The CDR3 DNA sequence: TGCGCCAGCAGCCAAGAGCCCCTCGGCGCTGCGAACACCGGGGAGCTGTTTTTT.

The rearrangement uses TRBV5-1 and TRBJ2-3; no reliable D call. Trimming removed 4 bases from V and 4 bases from J, with 10 bases in between. Germline V gives CDR1 SGHRS, CDR2 YFSETQ. This CDR3 comprises 13 residues. Written as DNA, the CDR3 is TGCGCCAGCAGCCCCCGGGTCGCAGATACGCAGTATTTT. Its protein product is CASSPRVADTQYF.

The chain has TRBV5-1 and TRBJ1-4, with a tentative D call TRBD1 (6 bases). The V gene lost 0 bases and the J gene lost 5 bases, with 14 bases spanning the gap. The CDR3 spans 16 residues. Looked up from germline, CDR1 is SGHRS and CDR2 is YFSETQ. The CDR3 here is CASSLDSGARNEKLFF. The CDR3 DNA reads as TGCGCCAGCAGCTTGGATTCGGGGGCGAGAAATGAAAAACTGTTTTTT.

V is TRBV6-5 and J is TRBJ2-1, with a weak D call TRBD1 (5 bases). Per germline, CDR1 MNHEY and CDR2 SVGAGI. The CDR3 is 15 amino acids. Trimming took 2 bases from V and 3 from J, leaving 11 bases between them. The CDR3 loop reads CASSYEGRDYNEQFF. DNA of the CDR3: TGTGCCAGCAGTTACGAAGGCAGGGACTACAATGAGCAGTTCTTC.

The chain is built from TRBV5-1 and TRBJ2-3, with 9 bases lining up with TRBD2. V lost 2 bases, J lost 2 bases, and 12 bases stayed unmatched. This CDR3 region has 18 residues. Germline CDR1 SGHRS, CDR2 YFSETQ. CDR3 region: CASSFPERREGPTDTQYF. In DNA, the CDR3 is TGCGCCAGCAGCTTTCCAGAAAGGCGGGAGGGACCCACAGATACGCAGTATTTT.

The V call is TRBV4-2, the J call TRBJ2-1; 9 bases match TRBD2. Germline V CDR1 and CDR2: LGHNA, YNFKEQ. This CDR3 contains 17 residues. The ends lost 0 bases at V and 6 bases at J; junction bases unmatched: 9. The CDR3 DNA reads TGTGCCAGCAGCCAAGAGGTCCGGCTAGCGGGACCCAATGAGCAGTTCTTC. Translating it yields CASSQEVRLAGPNEQFF.

In the case of this clone: The same CDR3 arises from other DNA sequences in this sample as well. The chain uses TRBV7-2 and TRBJ2-7; 10 bases agree with TRBD1. There are 14 residues in the CDR3. Germline trimming cut 4 bases from V and 4 bases from J; bases unmatched to any gene: 4. The germline V gene has CDR1 SGHTA and CDR2 FQGNSA. For the CDR3, the DNA is TGTGCCAGCAGCTCCAGACAGGGGGCTTACGAGCAGTACTTC. This sequence encodes CASSSRQGAYEQYF.

The chain combines TRBV5-5 with TRBJ2-1; 8 bases fit TRBD2. The CDR3 totals 17 residues. CDR1 SGHKS and CDR2 YYEKEE come from the germline V gene (reference sequence). Trimming cost V 2 bases and J 0 bases; bases outside gene matches: 7. CDR3 nucleotide sequence: TGTGCCAGCAGCTTAGGACTAGCAGATAGCTCCTACAATGAGCAGTTCTTC. Protein: CASSLGLADSSYNEQFF. The variable domain in full, with the rest retrieved from reference TRBV5-5 and TRBJ2-1, is DAGVTQSPTHLIKTRGQQVTLRCSPISGHKSVSWYQQVLGQGPQFIFQYYEKEERGRGNFPDRFSARQFPNYSSELNVNALLLGDSALYLCASSLGLADSSYNEQFFGPGTRLTVL.

The chain is built from TRBV7-2 and TRBJ1-5; 7 nucleotides align to TRBD1. The V segment lost 3 bases and the J segment 0 bases; nucleotides outside the gene matches: 2. CDR1 is SGHTA and CDR2 is FQGNSA in the germline V gene. This CDR3 comprises 15 residues. For the CDR3, the DNA is TGTGCCAGCAGCTTGGGGACAGCTAGCAATCAGCCCCAGCATTTT. It specifies CASSLGTASNQPQHF.

This chain connects TRBV5-5 to TRBJ1-2; D is perhaps TRBD1 (6 bases). Germline V gene sequence: CDR1 SGHKS, CDR2 YYEKEE (reference sequence). CDR3 length: 14 residues. V lost 5 bases, J lost 8 bases, and 19 bases lay in between. The CDR3 loop is CASSPGPGAGGYTF. CDR3 sequence (DNA): TGTGCCAGCAGTCCAGGTCCGGGGGCCGGGGGCTACACCTTC.

The chain combines TRBV7-9 with TRBJ1-1; D gene ambiguous. CDR1 SEHNR and CDR2 FQNEAQ come from the germline V gene (reference sequence). This CDR3 comprises 14 residues. The V end was cut by 5 bases, the J end by 1 base, with 11 bases between. CDR3 DNA: TGTGCCAGCAGCACCTTCGCCGAGAACACTGAAGCTTTCTTT. It codes for CASSTFAENTEAFF.

The CDR3 spells CASGTNTQYF. CDR3 in DNA: TGTGCCAGCGGTACGAATACGCAGTATTTT. The rearrangement uses TRBV14 and TRBJ2-3; no firm D call. This CDR3 spans 10 amino acids. V was cut by 8 bases and J by 7 bases, with 7 bases left in between. Per germline, CDR1 SGHDN and CDR2 FVKESK. Drawing the rest from reference TRBV14 and TRBJ2-3, the complete variable domain is EAGVTQFPSHSVIEKGQTVTLRCDPISGHDNLYWYRRVMGKEIKFLLHFVKESKQDESGMPNNRFLAERTGGTYSTLKVQPAELEDSGVYFCASGTNTQYFGPGTRLTVL.

The chain joins TRBV4-3 to TRBJ2-7; D may be TRBD1 (7 bases). V was pared by 0 bases and J by 2 bases, with 17 bases between. Germline CDR1 LGHNA, CDR2 YSLEER. This CDR3 is 17 amino acids long. This CDR3 reads CASSQDIIVRGAYEQYF. CDR3 bases: TGCGCCAGCAGCCAAGATATCATCGTCAGGGGGGCCTACGAGCAGTACTTC.

This chain joins TRBV6-5 and TRBJ2-1, with a weak D call TRBD2 (6 bases). Trimming took 2 bases from V and 10 from J, leaving 15 bases between them. Germline CDR1 and CDR2: MNHEY and SVGAGI. This CDR3 is built from 14 residues. The chain's CDR3 is CASSYMAGRGEQFF. The CDR3 DNA is TGTGCCAGCAGTTACATGGCGGGACGAGGCGAGCAGTTCTTC.

In its sample, this clone was seen once. The CDR3 is CASSTQGARDTQYF. As DNA, the CDR3 is TGCGCCAGCAGCACACAGGGGGCAAGGGATACGCAGTATTTT. This chain joins TRBV5-1 and TRBJ2-3, with 9 bases matching TRBD1. The V gene's germline CDR1 is SGHRS and CDR2 YFSETQ. J gave up 6 bases and V 4 bases, and 6 bases lay outside the gene matches. There are 14 residues in the CDR3. The complete variable domain, with remaining parts taken from reference TRBV5-1 and TRBJ2-3, reads KAGVTQTPRYLIKTRGQQVTLSCSPISGHRSVSWYQQTPGQGLQFLFEYFSETQRNKGNFPGRFSGRQFSNSRSEMNVSTLELGDSALYLCASSTQGARDTQYFGPGTRLTVL.

The chain couples TRBV25-1 to TRBJ1-1; no clear D gene. The length of the CDR3 is 12 residues. The V and J ends lost 2 bases and 11 bases respectively, with 12 bases between them. Germline values: CDR1 MGHDK, CDR2 SYGVNS. The CDR3 DNA is TGTGCCAGCAGTGAACGGCCGGGCGTGGCTTTCTTT. Translating gives CASSERPGVAFF. The full variable domain, rest sourced from reference TRBV25-1 and TRBJ1-1, is EADIYQTPRYLVIGTGKKITLECSQTMGHDKMYWYQQDPGMELHLIHYSYGVNSTEKGDLSSESTVSRIRTEHFPLTLESARPSHTSQYLCASSERPGVAFFGQGTRLTVV.

V gene TRBV4-3 combines with J gene TRBJ2-5; 9 nucleotides agree with TRBD2. The germline V gene encodes CDR1 LGHNA and CDR2 YSLEER. CDR3 length: 14 residues. V shed 5 bases, J shed 4 bases, and the junction held 5 bases outside the gene matches. CDR3 DNA: TGCGCCAGCAGCATAGCGGGAGCCGGAGAGACCCAGTACTTC. It codes for CASSIAGAGETQYF.

The chain joins TRBV27 to TRBJ1-5; D is undetermined. V lost 0 bases to trimming and J lost 7 bases, with 10 bases between them. This CDR3 spans 14 amino acids. Germline V gene lookup returns CDR1 MNHEY and CDR2 SMNVEV (reference sequence). CDR3 nucleotide sequence: TGTGCCAGCAGTTTATCGGGGAGTTTACAGCCCCAGCATTTT. This translates into CASSLSGSLQPQHF.

The V and J genes are TRBV4-1 and TRBJ1-1; TRBD1 aligns across 8 bases. V lost 1 base, J lost 5 bases, and 6 bases stayed unmatched. This CDR3 comprises 15 residues. The V gene's germline CDR1 is MGHRA and CDR2 YSYEKL. The CDR3 DNA reads as TGCGCCAGCAGCCAAGGCGGACAGGGTTCTACTGAAGCTTTCTTT. This sequence encodes CASSQGGQGSTEAFF.

This chain connects TRBV2 to TRBJ1-4, with 7 bases lining up with TRBD1. This CDR3 has 12 amino acids. Germline CDR1 SNHLY, CDR2 FYNNEI. With V trimmed by 9 bases and J by 7 bases, 5 bases remained unmatched. The CDR3 sequence is CARRTGGEKLFF. CDR3 coding DNA: TGTGCCAGAAGGACAGGAGGTGAAAAACTGTTTTTT.

CDR3 nucleotides: TGTGCCAGCAGCTTATGGACAGGTATCCCCACACGGAATGAGCAGTTCTTC. Translated: CASSLWTGIPTRNEQFF. This chain connects TRBV11-2 to TRBJ2-1; 7 nucleotides agree with TRBD1. V trimming: 2 bases; J trimming: 7 bases; junction bases outside the gene matches: 14. Germline assignment: CDR1 SGHAT and CDR2 FQNNGV. The CDR3 spans 17 residues.

To note about this clone: Within the sample, other DNA sequences also encode this same CDR3. The chain employs TRBV5-4 and TRBJ2-7; 10 bases fit TRBD1. The CDR3 consists of 15 residues. Per germline, CDR1 SGHNT and CDR2 YYREEE (reference sequence). The V segment lost 4 bases and the J segment 0 bases; nucleotides outside the gene matches: 4. CDR3 amino acids: CASSPRTGGSYEQYF. The CDR3 coding sequence is TGTGCCAGCAGCCCGAGGACAGGGGGCTCCTACGAGCAGTACTTC.

The V and J genes are TRBV7-2 and TRBJ1-1; no clear D. Germline-derived CDR1 and CDR2 are SGHTA and FQGNSA. The CDR3 consists of 15 residues. Trimming stripped 4 bases from V and 0 bases from J, with 12 bases between. CDR3: CASSSGVTMNTEAFF. In DNA, the CDR3 is TGTGCCAGCAGCTCCGGCGTAACTATGAACACTGAAGCTTTCTTT.

The chain employs TRBV18 and TRBJ2-7; weak D call: TRBD1 (7 bases). V was pared by 9 bases and J by 3 bases, with 15 bases between. The germline V gene has CDR1 KGHSH and CDR2 LQKENI. This CDR3 has 13 amino acids. As DNA, the CDR3 is TGTGCCAGTCGGCGGGACAGAAACTACGAGCAGTACTTC. It translates to CASRRDRNYEQYF.

V usage is TRBV28 and J usage is TRBJ1-1; D is uncertain. The ends were cut back, 6 bases at V and 0 bases at J, with 11 bases in the middle. CDR1 MDHEN and CDR2 SYDVKM come from the germline V gene. The CDR3 extends over 14 amino acids. For the CDR3, the DNA is TGTGCCAGCAGCTCCGAGTGGGTGAACACTGAAGCTTTCTTT. It yields the protein CASSSEWVNTEAFF.

The rearrangement joins TRBV10-1 to TRBJ2-1; D gene ambiguous. CDR3 size: 15 residues. The germline gives CDR1 WNHNN, CDR2 SYGVQD (reference sequence). V lost 0 bases to trimming and J lost 1 base, with 7 bases between them. CDR3 residues: CASSESARSYNEQFF. CDR3 sequence (DNA): TGCGCCAGCAGTGAGTCTGCTAGATCCTACAATGAGCAGTTCTTC.